The TCR beta chain under discussion was sequenced for a study of STAT3 mutations in large granular lymphocyte leukemia. Whole-study findings and limits: Samples missed the first appearance of the clone. Every T-LGLL patient had at least one immunodominant TCRbeta clonotype.

Method: immunoSEQ multiplex PCR; TCRdb's copy keeps in-frame clones and lacks some. The table has 9,500 to 13,000 clones, approximately 90% seen once; the top ten hold less than 40%. About this clone: Antigen unknown. A junction boundary mismatches the germline segment, possibly from a read error. The identical CDR3 is also encoded by other nucleotide sequences in the sample.

This CDR3 contains 13 residues. Looked up from germline, CDR1 is SGHNT and CDR2 is YYREEE (reference sequence). The rearrangement links TRBV5-4 to TRBJ1-2, with a possible D match to TRBD1 (6 bases). This sequence was found in a man in his fifties or sixties with T-cell large granular lymphocyte leukemia. Some clones in this sample may be carry-over from other donors' samples. Sequenced input: peripheral blood mononuclear cells. CDR3 sequence: CASSLDRNYGYTF. As DNA, the CDR3 is TGCGCCAGCAGCTTAGACAGGAACTATGGCTACACCTTC.